This T cell receptor beta chain comes out of a study of stem cell transplantation in POMP-related autoinflammatory disease. Study in general: Defective thymoproteasomes were hypothesized to impair CD8+ T-cell positive selection. Neutrophil and platelet engraftment from the graft donor was 100% through one year after transplant. Whole-study results and caveats: PRAID patients trended toward lower TRB diversity and higher clonality in all analyzed T-cell subsets.

For this clone: Its antigen remains unidentified.

Germline V gene data show CDR1 as KGHSH and CDR2 as LQKENI. This CDR3 comprises 14 residues. V lost 6 bases, J lost 5 bases, and 16 bases lay in between. The repertoire was sequenced with immunoSEQ multiplex PCR; TCRdb's copy has only in-frame clones and lacks some. The sample includes approximately 65,000 clones, approximately 91% of them seen just once. The material sequenced was CD4+ T cells from PBMCs, taken after stem cell transplantation. This TCR derives from a human patient with POMP-related autoinflammation and immune dysregulation (PRAID). Some T cells may be supplied by the graft donor. This chain uses TRBV18 with TRBJ1-1, with no clear D. The CDR3 DNA follows: TGTGCCAGCTCCCCGTGGCCTGGAGGAACTGAAGCTTTCTTT. It translates to CASSPWPGGTEAFF.